Listed below are T cell receptor beta chains from one sample, sequenced in a study of naive and memory T cell subsets. TCRdb passed the UMI-ligation and nested PCR reads through MiXCR, listing each CDR3 protein once. The sample has over 80,000 distinct CDR3 sequences, around 11% seen once. The specimen was naive CD4+ T cells from blood. Receptor source: a human donor in good health. CDR3s include the opening cysteine and the closing phenylalanine or tryptophan. A D gene is named only where the DNA matches it firmly. Clone size is given for some rows only: seen once, a few or many times, or a class if the clone is expanded.

v_call,j_call,d_call,clone_size,cdr3_aa,cdr3_nt
TRBV11-3,TRBJ2-1,TRBD2,few,CASSLARRVEGRGRSYNEQFF,TGTGCCAGCAGCTTAGCCCGCCGGGTGGAGGGGAGGGGTCGGTCCTACAATGAGCAGTTCTTC
TRBV6-5,TRBJ2-7,-,many,CASSARGDVRGYEQYF,TGTGCCAGCAGTGCCCGGGGAGACGTGAGGGGCTACGAGCAGTACTTC
TRBV3-1,TRBJ2-1,TRBD2,many,CASSQGLLAGGDNEQFF,TGTGCCAGCAGCCAAGGGTTACTAGCGGGAGGGGACAATGAGCAGTTCTTC
TRBV6-5,TRBJ2-1,TRBD2,few,CASGVTSGRVNEQFF,TGTGCCAGCGGCGTCACTAGCGGGAGGGTCAATGAGCAGTTCTTC
TRBV5-1,TRBJ1-5,-,-,CASSLDGGNSQPQHF,TGCGCCAGCAGCCTGGACGGCGGGAACTCTCAGCCCCAGCATTTT
TRBV3-1,TRBJ2-3,-,few,CASSQRPGASIADTQYF,TGTGCCAGCAGCCAACGCCCCGGGGCTAGCATCGCAGATACGCAGTATTTT
TRBV6-5,TRBJ1-1,-,-,CASSYYGRMNTEAFF,TGTGCCAGCAGTTACTACGGACGGATGAACACTGAAGCTTTCTTT
TRBV20-1,TRBJ2-7,TRBD1,few,CSASGTVNGYEQYF,TGCAGTGCGTCCGGGACAGTCAACGGCTACGAGCAGTACTTC
TRBV18,TRBJ2-6,-,many,CASSRLGTGPRANVLTF,TGTGCCAGCTCACGTCTTGGAACAGGTCCTAGGGCCAACGTCCTGACTTTC
TRBV4-1,TRBJ1-5,TRBD1,few,CASSRTDRDNQPQHF,TGCGCCAGCAGCCGAACGGACAGGGACAATCAGCCCCAGCATTTT
TRBV18,TRBJ2-7,-,few,CASSPRGNPAISYEQYF,TGTGCCAGCTCACCACGGGGCAACCCGGCCATTTCCTACGAGCAGTACTTC
TRBV30,TRBJ1-1,TRBD1,-,CAWSRHGTVRIWAFF,TGTGCCTGGAGTCGGCACGGGACAGTTCGGATCTGGGCTTTCTTT
TRBV5-1,TRBJ1-2,-,-,CASSLETAYHGYTF,TGCGCCAGCAGCTTGGAAACTGCGTATCATGGCTACACCTTC
TRBV19,TRBJ2-1,-,many,CASSAPDSSQNNEQFF,TGTGCCAGTAGCGCCCCCGACAGCTCTCAAAACAATGAGCAGTTCTTC
TRBV4-2,TRBJ1-1,-,many,CASSPRQAYNTEAFF,TGTGCCAGCAGCCCCCGACAGGCGTACAACACTGAAGCTTTCTTT
TRBV12-3/TRBV12-4,TRBJ1-2,-,few,CASRRWADDYGYTF,TGTGCCAGCAGGCGCTGGGCAGACGACTATGGCTACACCTTC
TRBV20-1,TRBJ2-1,TRBD2,many,CSARANSQLAWSYNEQFF,TGCAGTGCTAGAGCGAACAGCCAACTAGCGTGGTCCTACAATGAGCAGTTCTTC
TRBV3-1,TRBJ2-1,TRBD2,-,CASSQALAGVGIEQFF,TGTGCCAGCAGCCAGGCCCTAGCGGGAGTAGGCATTGAGCAGTTCTTC
TRBV15,TRBJ1-1,-,-,CATSRQGREAFF,TGTGCCACCAGCAGACAGGGGAGGGAAGCTTTCTTT
TRBV7-2,TRBJ2-1,TRBD1,-,CASSGSGTGSNEQFF,TGTGCCAGCAGCGGGTCCGGGACAGGGTCGAATGAGCAGTTCTTC
TRBV20-1,TRBJ1-2,-,-,CSAPSTGRGGYTF,TGCAGTGCTCCAAGCACAGGGAGGGGCGGCTACACCTTC
TRBV7-2,TRBJ1-2,TRBD1,few,CASSLKRDSPRSYTF,TGTGCCAGCAGCCTAAAAAGGGACAGTCCCCGGAGCTACACCTTC
TRBV19,TRBJ2-1,TRBD1,few,CASSIRTGNNEQFF,TGTGCCAGTAGTATCCGGACAGGGAACAATGAGCAGTTCTTC
TRBV20-1,TRBJ2-7,TRBD1,few,CSARLAGTGSHEQYF,TGCAGTGCTAGATTAGCCGGGACAGGTTCCCACGAGCAGTACTTC
TRBV13,TRBJ1-2,TRBD1,-,CASSLYLGQGYGYTF,TGTGCCAGCAGCTTATATCTGGGACAGGGTTATGGCTACACCTTC
TRBV7-9,TRBJ2-7,TRBD1,many,CASSMGQGYEQYF,TGTGCCAGCAGCATGGGACAGGGCTACGAGCAGTACTTC
TRBV6-1,TRBJ2-1,-,-,CASPAGGSYNEQFF,TGTGCCAGTCCCGCTGGCGGATCCTACAATGAGCAGTTCTTC
TRBV14,TRBJ2-1,-,few,CASSQPSGSYNEQFF,TGTGCCAGCAGCCAGCCAAGCGGATCCTACAATGAGCAGTTCTTC
TRBV18,TRBJ1-1,-,-,CASSPPGTGNTEAFF,TGTGCCAGCTCACCCCCCGGGACGGGAAACACTGAAGCTTTCTTT
TRBV20-1,TRBJ2-7,TRBD2,few,CSARAPGGGGTYEQYF,TGCAGTGCTAGGGCCCCCGGCGGGGGAGGCACCTACGAGCAGTACTTC
TRBV7-2,TRBJ2-5,TRBD2,-,CASSGAASGTQYF,TGTGCCAGCAGCGGGGCGGCTAGCGGGACCCAGTACTTC
TRBV7-3,TRBJ1-1,-,-,CASSLGSPREAPPGAFF,TGTGCCAGCAGCTTAGGATCCCCCAGGGAAGCCCCGCCGGGAGCTTTCTTT
TRBV20-1,TRBJ2-5,-,-,CSARKGETQYF,TGCAGTGCTAGAAAGGGGGAGACCCAGTACTTC
TRBV20-1,TRBJ2-7,TRBD1,few,CSAPRPGQGDEQYF,TGCAGTGCTCCCAGACCGGGACAGGGGGACGAGCAGTACTTC
TRBV6-1,TRBJ2-1,TRBD2,few,CASSARTSGNNEQFF,TGTGCCAGCAGTGCCCGGACTAGCGGAAACAATGAGCAGTTCTTC
TRBV12-3/TRBV12-4,TRBJ2-2,TRBD2,many,CASSTGTTGGGMFF,TGTGCCAGCAGTACCGGGACTACGGGGGGAGGGATGTTTTTT
TRBV7-2,TRBJ2-7,TRBD2,few,CASSLDPGGSSYEQYF,TGTGCCAGCAGCTTAGATCCGGGGGGAAGCTCCTACGAGCAGTACTTC
TRBV4-2,TRBJ1-2,-,-,CASSQDAGRPAVPF,TGTGCCAGCAGCCAAGATGCGGGCCGGCCCGCCGTCCCCTTC
TRBV12-3/TRBV12-4,TRBJ2-3,TRBD2,-,CASRETSMADTQYF,TGTGCCAGCAGAGAGACTAGCATGGCAGATACGCAGTATTTT
TRBV7-9,TRBJ1-6,-,few,CASSLALWSPLHF,TGTGCCAGCAGCTTAGCGCTGTGGTCACCCCTCCACTTT
TRBV12-3/TRBV12-4,TRBJ2-3,-,-,CASSFGQPSTDTQYF,TGTGCCAGCAGTTTCGGGCAGCCAAGCACAGATACGCAGTATTTT
TRBV29-1,TRBJ2-5,-,few,CSVGRETQYF,TGCAGCGTTGGTAGGGAGACCCAGTACTTC
TRBV28,TRBJ1-5,-,-,CASSPRYQPQHF,TGTGCCAGCAGTCCCCGCTATCAGCCCCAGCATTTT
TRBV24-1,TRBJ2-1,-,few,CATSDFSGGDYNEQFF,TGTGCCACCAGTGATTTTTCAGGGGGGGATTACAATGAGCAGTTCTTC
TRBV12-3/TRBV12-4,TRBJ2-7,TRBD1,-,CASSPSGTGLYEQYF,TGTGCCAGCAGTCCATCCGGGACAGGTCTCTACGAGCAGTACTTC
TRBV7-2,TRBJ2-1,TRBD2,many,CASSLVAGQPLYNEQFF,TGTGCCAGCAGCTTAGTAGCGGGACAACCACTTTACAATGAGCAGTTCTTC
TRBV6-2/TRBV6-3,TRBJ1-6,-,-,CASSRNTNQERSPLHF,TGTGCCAGCAGCCGCAACACGAACCAAGAACGATCACCCCTCCACTTT
TRBV5-1,TRBJ2-3,-,few,CASSLQAAITDTQYF,TGCGCCAGCAGCTTACAAGCAGCGATCACAGATACGCAGTATTTT
TRBV7-2,TRBJ1-1,-,few,CASSLNYVNSPRNTEAFF,TGTGCCAGCAGCTTAAATTACGTTAACAGCCCGAGGAACACTGAAGCTTTCTTT
TRBV7-9,TRBJ2-5,-,-,CASSDPTGVGETQYF,TGTGCCAGCAGCGACCCGACGGGGGTCGGGGAGACCCAGTACTTC